The rows below give T cell receptor beta chains drawn from one sample of a study of Graves' ophthalmopathy and Graves' hyperthyroidism. TCRdb ran MiXCR on the multiplex PCR reads and lists one entry per CDR3 protein. This sample has about half a million distinct CDR3 sequences, with 13% to 15% found just once. Sequenced material: blood. The receptors shown here come from a woman aged 25 to 45 with Graves' ophthalmopathy. The CDR3 runs from the conserved cysteine through the conserved F or W. D genes are given only for firm matches. For some rows the clone size is stated as once, few or many, or as a class when expanded; others skip it.

V gene	clone size	J gene	D gene	CDR3 length	CDR3 protein	CDR3 DNA
TRBV11-1	few	TRBJ2-7	.	18	CASSLARDWAGSSYEQYF	TGTGCCAGCAGCTTAGCGCGGGACTGGGCGGGGAGCTCCTACGAGCAGTACTTC
TRBV3-1	few	TRBJ2-7	.	13	CASSHGSIYEQYF	TGTGCCAGCAGCCACGGCTCAATCTACGAGCAGTACTTC
TRBV6-1	many	TRBJ2-2	.	14	CASSGGDGAGELFF	TGTGCCAGCAGTGGAGGAGACGGGGCCGGGGAGCTGTTTTTT
TRBV12-3/TRBV12-4	many	TRBJ2-5	.	14	CASRGGHGGETQYF	TGTGCCAGCAGGGGAGGACACGGGGGAGAGACCCAGTACTTC
TRBV6-1	many	TRBJ2-5	TRBD2	16	CASSAQTSGPYKTQYF	TGTGCCAGCAGCGCTCAGACTAGCGGACCCTACAAGACCCAGTACTTC
TRBV6-1	many	TRBJ2-7	.	13	CASRSSPGYEQYF	TGTGCCAGCAGGAGTTCCCCGGGCTACGAGCAGTACTTC
TRBV7-3	many	TRBJ1-1	.	14	CASSLTGRDTEAFF	TGTGCCAGCAGCTTAACCGGACGGGACACTGAAGCTTTCTTT
TRBV6-5	many	TRBJ2-7	.	14	CASSYGGDSYEQYF	TGTGCCAGCAGTTACGGCGGTGACTCCTACGAGCAGTACTTC
TRBV6-2/TRBV6-3	many	TRBJ1-5	.	15	CATLTHRDSNQPQHF	TGTGCCACCCTTACCCACCGGGACAGCAATCAGCCCCAGCATTTT
TRBV2	many	TRBJ1-2	TRBD1	15	CASTPGGTGPWGYTF	TGTGCCAGCACTCCCGGTGGGACAGGACCTTGGGGCTACACCTTC
TRBV7-2	many	TRBJ2-7	TRBD1	14	CASSASGQGYEQYF	TGTGCCAGCAGCGCAAGCGGACAGGGCTACGAGCAGTACTTC
TRBV6-1	.	TRBJ2-7	TRBD2	18	CASSEAHLAGGSPYEQYF	TGTGCCAGCAGTGAAGCCCATCTAGCGGGAGGTTCCCCGTACGAGCAGTACTTC
TRBV20-1	many	TRBJ2-7	TRBD2	15	CSARDKLAGGFEQYF	TGCAGTGCTAGAGATAAGCTAGCGGGAGGATTCGAGCAGTACTTC